This T cell receptor beta chain was profiled in a study of cytomegalovirus exposure and HLA in healthy donors. Primers: 60 Vbeta forward and 13 Jbeta reverse. The data were produced by immunoSEQ multiplex PCR, yet TCRdb's version contains in-frame clones alone and is incomplete. In the table there are around 92,000 clones, about 83% of which are singletons. In its sample, this clone was seen once. The CDR3 runs 17 residues. V was clipped by 2 bases and J by 5 bases; unmatched bases: 10. Germline V gives CDR1 SGHTA, CDR2 FQGNSA. The chain combines TRBV7-2 with TRBJ1-1; 11 nucleotides align to TRBD1. Sequenced material: PBMCs. The sequence was collected from a man aged 60 to 75 in good health and CMV-seropositive. CDR3 region: CASSLPGQGVVRTEAFF. DNA of the CDR3: TGTGCCAGCAGCTTACCGGGACAGGGGGTCGTGCGGACTGAAGCTTTCTTT.